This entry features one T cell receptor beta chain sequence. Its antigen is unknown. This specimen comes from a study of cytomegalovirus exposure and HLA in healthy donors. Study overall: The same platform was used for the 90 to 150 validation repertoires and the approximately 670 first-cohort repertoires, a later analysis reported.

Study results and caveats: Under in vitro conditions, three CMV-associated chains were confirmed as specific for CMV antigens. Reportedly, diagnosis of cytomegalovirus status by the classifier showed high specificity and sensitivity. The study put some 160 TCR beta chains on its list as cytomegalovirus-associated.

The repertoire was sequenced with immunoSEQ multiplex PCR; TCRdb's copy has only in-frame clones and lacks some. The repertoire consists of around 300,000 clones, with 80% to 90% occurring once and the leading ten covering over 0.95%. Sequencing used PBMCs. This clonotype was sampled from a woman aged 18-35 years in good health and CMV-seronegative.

Here the CDR3 reads CASSPPAGGRWDEQFF. Written as DNA, the CDR3 is TGTGCCAGTAGTCCCCCGGCGGGGGGGCGGTGGGATGAGCAGTTCTTC. The chain is built from TRBV19 and TRBJ2-1, with 9 nucleotides matching TRBD2. This CDR3 spans 16 amino acids. Germline V gene data show CDR1 as LNHDA and CDR2 as SQIVND (reference sequence). Trimming cost V 5 bases and J 8 bases; bases outside gene matches: 13.